The clone carrying this T cell receptor (beta chain) was picked up a small number of times. The antigen remains unidentified. Produced via immunoSEQ multiplex PCR; TCRdb's table is partial and in-frame only. The sample lists 23,000 or so clones; 60% to 75% were seen once. These data belong to a study of radiotherapy plus CTLA-4 blockade in lung cancer. The overall study: There were objective responses in roughly 18% of patients, and over 30% had disease control. Study conclusions and caveats: Reports identified early blood T cell clone dynamics, with interferon-beta, as the best response predictor.

The trim removed 3 bases at V and 2 bases at J, leaving 8 bases unmatched. This CDR3 is built from 16 residues. Per germline, CDR1 SGHRS and CDR2 YFSETQ. This receptor was obtained from a human donor with non-small cell lung cancer whose response to radiotherapy plus ipilimumab could not be evaluated. The source material was peripheral blood, sampled from a patient treated with radiotherapy plus ipilimumab. This chain uses TRBV5-1 with TRBJ2-7; 10 bases are shared with TRBD1. The DNA for the CDR3 is TGCGCCAGCAGCTATGTGTCCGGGACAGGGGCCTACGAGCAGTACTTC. Its translation: CASSYVSGTGAYEQYF.